These T cell receptor beta chains were read from a single sample in a study of blood T cell repertoires in COVID-19. Sequencing used immunoSEQ multiplex PCR; TCRdb keeps in-frame clones, though not all of them. This table holds some 240,000 clones, approximately 80% found once. The material sequenced was peripheral blood. The receptors come from a man aged 50-60 years with active or convalescent COVID-19. CDR3s include the opening cysteine and the closing phenylalanine or tryptophan. D genes are given only for firm matches. The size field is filled for only some rows; it gives once, few, many or a size class.

TRBJ1-2 | few | TRBV29-1 | TRBD1 | CSVEKGQGAGGYTF | TGCAGCGTTGAAAAAGGACAGGGGGCAGGTGGCTACACCTTC
TRBJ1-1 | few | TRBV7-2 | TRBD1 | CASSMRQGTGAEAFF | TGTGCCAGCAGCATGAGACAGGGGACGGGCGCTGAAGCTTTCTTT
TRBJ2-3 | . | TRBV5-6 | TRBD2 | CASSLALAGVTDTQYF | TGTGCCAGCAGCTTGGCTCTAGCGGGAGTCACAGATACGCAGTATTTT
TRBJ2-5 | . | TRBV28 | TRBD2 | CASSLGSSGGGETQYF | TGTGCCAGCAGTTTAGGGTCCAGCGGGGGAGGGGAGACCCAGTACTTC
TRBJ2-1 | once | TRBV7-2 | TRBD2 | CASSLGLAGYDEQFF | TGTGCCAGCAGCTTAGGACTAGCGGGATATGATGAGCAGTTCTTC
TRBJ2-7 | . | TRBV19 | TRBD2 | CASSPWGGYEQYF | TGTGCCAGTAGTCCATGGGGGGGATACGAGCAGTACTTC
TRBJ1-2 | once | TRBV18 | . | CASSRSGSLRGLNYGYTF | TGTGCCAGCTCACGATCCGGGAGCTTACGTGGCCTTAACTATGGCTACACCTTC
TRBJ2-2 | few | TRBV4-2 | . | CASSHSGSLTGELFF | TGTGCCAGCAGCCACTCCGGGAGTTTAACCGGGGAGCTGTTTTTT
TRBJ2-2 | . | TRBV5-4 | . | CASSLSIRLGGGTGELFF | TGTGCCAGCAGCTTGTCCATTAGGTTGGGAGGTGGGACCGGGGAGCTGTTTTTT
TRBJ2-5 | . | TRBV18 | TRBD1 | CASSSRGRQETQYF | TGTGCCAGCTCATCTAGGGGGCGGCAAGAGACCCAGTACTTC
TRBJ1-4 | . | TRBV12-3/TRBV12-4 | . | CASARVSNEKLFF | TGTGCCAGCGCCCGAGTATCCAATGAAAAACTGTTTTTT
TRBJ1-2 | once | TRBV7-9 | . | CASSVGTPLFYGYTF | TGTGCCAGCAGCGTCGGGACACCGCTATTCTATGGCTACACCTTC
TRBJ2-3 | few | TRBV19 | . | CASTTTGTSTDTQYF | TGTGCCAGTACCACGACAGGGACTAGCACAGATACGCAGTATTTT
TRBJ2-1 | . | TRBV5-1 | . | CASSLARIRLDEQFF | TGCGCCAGCAGCTTGGCGAGGATTAGGTTGGATGAGCAGTTCTTC